This T cell receptor (beta chain) was retrieved from a study of blood T cells in healthy people across ages. General observations from the study: Aged donors had fewer naive CD4+ cells and lower diversity than long-lived donors.

This clonotype has just a few counts. Its antigen remains unknown. The second PCR ran roughly 7 to 11 cycles with a sample-barcoded 5' primer and J-beta primers. MiXCR, applied by TCRdb to the 5' RACE reads, yields one record per CDR3 protein. The table records around 1,500,000 distinct CDR3 sequences, 42% of them present only once. This CDR3 has 18 amino acids. V was clipped by 2 bases and J by 2 bases; unmatched bases: 13. Germline CDR1 SEHNR, CDR2 FQNEAQ (reference sequence). This clonotype originated in a woman aged 18-29 years in good health. The genes are TRBV7-9 and TRBJ2-3, with TRBD2 identical over 7 bases. The material sequenced was blood. In DNA form, the CDR3 reads TGTGCCAGCAGCTTACTAGGTGGGACTACCAGCTTCACAGATACGCAGTATTTT. Translation gives CASSLLGGTTSFTDTQYF.